This T cell receptor beta chain was retrieved from a study of control samples from healthy donors and cancer patients. This CDR3 is 17 amino acids long. The germline V gene encodes CDR1 SGDLS and CDR2 YYNGEE. The ends were cut back, 0 bases at V and 0 bases at J, with 15 bases in the middle. The method was immunoSEQ multiplex PCR; TCRdb's version includes in-frame clones alone and lacks a portion of them. The profile shows 130,000 or so clones, 90% to 95% of them singletons. This receptor was identified in a man in his forties in good health. The rearrangement links TRBV9 to TRBJ1-1, with D unclear. Sequenced material: blood. The CDR3 reads CASSVGARAVMNTEAFF. CDR3 nucleotide sequence: TGTGCCAGCAGCGTAGGGGCCCGCGCAGTCATGAACACTGAAGCTTTCTTT. Drawing the rest from reference TRBV9 and TRBJ1-1, the complete variable domain is DSGVTQTPKHLITATGQRVTLRCSPRSGDLSVYWYQQSLDQGLQFLIQYYNGEERAKGNILERFSAQQFPDLHSELNLSSLELGDSALYFCASSVGARAVMNTEAFFGQGTRLTVV.